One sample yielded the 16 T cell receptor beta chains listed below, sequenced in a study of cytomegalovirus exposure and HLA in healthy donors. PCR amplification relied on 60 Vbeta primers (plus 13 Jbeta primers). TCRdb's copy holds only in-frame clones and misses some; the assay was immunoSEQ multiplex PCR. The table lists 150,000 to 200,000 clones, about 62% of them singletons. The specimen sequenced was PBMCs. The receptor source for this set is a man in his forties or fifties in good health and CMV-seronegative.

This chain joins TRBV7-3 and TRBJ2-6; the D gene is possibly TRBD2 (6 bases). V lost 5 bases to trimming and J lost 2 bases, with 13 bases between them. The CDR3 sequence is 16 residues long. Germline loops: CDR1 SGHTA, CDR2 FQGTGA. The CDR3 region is CASSPPWGAGANVLTF. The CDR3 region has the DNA TGTGCCAGCAGCCCTCCTTGGGGGGCTGGGGCCAACGTCCTGACTTTC. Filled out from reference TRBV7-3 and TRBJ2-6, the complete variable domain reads GAGVSQTPSNKVTEKGKYVELRCDPISGHTALYWYRQSLGQGPEFLIYFQGTGAADDSGLPNDRFFAVRPEGSVSTLKIQRTERGDSAVYLCASSPPWGAGANVLTFGAGSRLTVL.

The CDR3 region has the DNA TGCGCCAGCAGCTTACAGGGCCTTAGCACAGATACGCAGTATTTT. Protein sequence: CASSLQGLSTDTQYF. V gene TRBV5-1 combines with J gene TRBJ2-3; D is perhaps TRBD1 (6 bases). The germline CDR1 and CDR2 sequences are SGHRS and YFSETQ. The length of the CDR3 is 15 residues. Between the trimmed V and J ends, which lost 2 bases and 0 bases, there was a span of 10 bases.

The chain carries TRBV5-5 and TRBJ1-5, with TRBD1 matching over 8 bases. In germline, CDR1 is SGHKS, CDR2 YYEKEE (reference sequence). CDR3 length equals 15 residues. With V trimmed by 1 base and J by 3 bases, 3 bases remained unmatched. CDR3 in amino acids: CASSLPGGVNQPQHF. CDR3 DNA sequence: TGTGCCAGCAGCTTGCCAGGGGGCGTCAATCAGCCCCAGCATTTT.

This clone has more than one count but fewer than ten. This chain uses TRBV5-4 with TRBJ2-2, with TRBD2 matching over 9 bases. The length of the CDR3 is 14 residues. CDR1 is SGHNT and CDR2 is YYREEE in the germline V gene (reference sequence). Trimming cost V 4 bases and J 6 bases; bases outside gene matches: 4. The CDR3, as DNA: TGTGCCAGCAGCGTTAGCGGGAGCCCCGGGGAGCTGTTTTTT. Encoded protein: CASSVSGSPGELFF. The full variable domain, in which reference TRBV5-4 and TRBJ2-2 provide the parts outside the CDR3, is ETGVTQSPTHLIKTRGQQVTLRCSSQSGHNTVSWYQQALGQGPQFIFQYYREEENGRGNFPPRFSGLQFPNYSSELNVNALELDDSALYLCASSVSGSPGELFFGEGSRLTVL.

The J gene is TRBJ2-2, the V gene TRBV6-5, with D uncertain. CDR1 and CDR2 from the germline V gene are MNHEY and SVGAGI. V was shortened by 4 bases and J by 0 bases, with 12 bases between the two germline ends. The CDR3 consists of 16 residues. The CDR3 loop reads CASSSLRIPNTGELFF. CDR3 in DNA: TGTGCCAGCAGTTCCCTGAGGATACCGAACACCGGGGAGCTGTTTTTT.

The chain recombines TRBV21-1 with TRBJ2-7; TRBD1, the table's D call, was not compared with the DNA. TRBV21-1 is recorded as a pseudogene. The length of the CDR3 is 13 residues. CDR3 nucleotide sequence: TGTGCCAGGGCGGACAGGGCAGCGGAAGAGCAGTACTTC. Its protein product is CARADRAAEEQYF.

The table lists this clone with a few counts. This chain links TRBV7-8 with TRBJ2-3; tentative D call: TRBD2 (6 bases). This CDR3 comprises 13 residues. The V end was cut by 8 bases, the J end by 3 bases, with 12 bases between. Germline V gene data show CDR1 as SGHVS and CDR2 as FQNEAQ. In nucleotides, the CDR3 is TGTGCCAGCGGGCGGGATGGGACAGATACGCAGTATTTT. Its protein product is CASGRDGTDTQYF.

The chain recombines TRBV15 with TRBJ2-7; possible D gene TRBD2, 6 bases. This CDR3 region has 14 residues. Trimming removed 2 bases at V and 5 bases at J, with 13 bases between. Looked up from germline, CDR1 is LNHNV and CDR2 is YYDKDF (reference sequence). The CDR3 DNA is TGTGCCACCAGCAGAAGCCTGACTAGTGACGAGCAGTACTTC. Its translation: CATSRSLTSDEQYF.

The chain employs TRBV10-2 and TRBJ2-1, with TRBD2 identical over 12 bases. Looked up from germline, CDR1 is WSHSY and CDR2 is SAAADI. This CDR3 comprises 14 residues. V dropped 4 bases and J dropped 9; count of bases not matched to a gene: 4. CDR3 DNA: TGCGCCAGCAGTGGACTAGCGGGGGCAGGTGAGCAGTTCTTC. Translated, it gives CASSGLAGAGEQFF.

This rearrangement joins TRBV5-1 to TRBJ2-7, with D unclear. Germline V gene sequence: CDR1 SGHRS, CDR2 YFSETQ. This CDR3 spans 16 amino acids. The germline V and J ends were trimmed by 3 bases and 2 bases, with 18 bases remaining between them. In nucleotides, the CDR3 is TGCGCCAGCAGCTCCCACTACGAGGTGCCTCCCTACGAGCAGTACTTC. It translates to CASSSHYEVPPYEQYF.

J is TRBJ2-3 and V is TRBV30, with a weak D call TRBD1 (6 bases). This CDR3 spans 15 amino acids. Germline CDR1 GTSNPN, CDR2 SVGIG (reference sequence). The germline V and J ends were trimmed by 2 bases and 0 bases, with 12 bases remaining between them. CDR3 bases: TGTGCCTGGAGTACAGGGATGGGGAGCACAGATACGCAGTATTTT. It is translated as CAWSTGMGSTDTQYF.

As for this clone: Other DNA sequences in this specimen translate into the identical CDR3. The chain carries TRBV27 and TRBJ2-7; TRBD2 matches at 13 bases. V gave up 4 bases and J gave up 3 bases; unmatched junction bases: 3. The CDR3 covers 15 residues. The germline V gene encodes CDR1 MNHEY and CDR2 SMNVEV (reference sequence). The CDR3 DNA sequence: TGTGCCAGCAGTTCCCGACTAGCGGGGGGCTACGAGCAGTACTTC. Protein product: CASSSRLAGGYEQYF.

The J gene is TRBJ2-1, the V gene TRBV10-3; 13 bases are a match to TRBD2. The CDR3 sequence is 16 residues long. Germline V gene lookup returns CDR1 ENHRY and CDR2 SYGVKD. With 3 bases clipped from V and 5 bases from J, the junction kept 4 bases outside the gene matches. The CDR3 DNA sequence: TGTGCCATCAGTGATGGGACTAGCGGGGAAAACAATGAGCAGTTCTTC. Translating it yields CAISDGTSGENNEQFF.

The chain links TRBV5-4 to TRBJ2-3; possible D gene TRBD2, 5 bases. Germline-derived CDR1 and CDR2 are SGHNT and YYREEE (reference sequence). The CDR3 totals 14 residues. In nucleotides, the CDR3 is TGTGCTGCCGGGGAGACTGGAGAAGGTAGGGAGCAGTATTTT. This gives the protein CAAGETGEGREQYF.

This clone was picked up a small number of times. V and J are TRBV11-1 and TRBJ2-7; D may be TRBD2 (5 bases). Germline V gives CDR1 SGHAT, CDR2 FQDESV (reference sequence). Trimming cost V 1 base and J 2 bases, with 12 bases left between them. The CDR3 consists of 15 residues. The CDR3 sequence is CASSLGGGTPYEQYF. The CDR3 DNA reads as TGTGCCAGCAGCTTAGGAGGAGGCACCCCCTACGAGCAGTACTTC.

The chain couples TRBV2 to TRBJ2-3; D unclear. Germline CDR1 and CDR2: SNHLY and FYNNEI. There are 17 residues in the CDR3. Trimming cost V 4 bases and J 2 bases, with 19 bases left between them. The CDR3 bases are TGTGCCAGCAGTGCTTCAAGCTACTTGTCATTCACAGATACGCAGTATTTT. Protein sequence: CASSASSYLSFTDTQYF.